A selection of T cell receptor beta chains follows, all from one sample in a study of shared clonotypes between healthy human individuals. Assay: immunoSEQ multiplex PCR; the TCRdb copy retains only in-frame clones and omits some. This table holds some 680,000 clones, approximately 73% found once. Input material: memory CD4+ T cells sorted from blood. These receptors all stem from a woman aged 25 to 39 in good health. Each CDR3 is given with its conserved first and last residue. A D gene is named only where the DNA matches it firmly. Only part of the rows carry a size: once, few, many, or a class if the clone is expanded.

V gene	D gene	clone size	J gene	CDR3 DNA	CDR3 protein
TRBV9	TRBD1	NA	TRBJ1-1	TGTGCCAGCAGCCCCCAGCGGACAGGGGAGACTGAAGCTTTCTTT	CASSPQRTGETEAFF
TRBV6-1	NA	NA	TRBJ2-7	TGTGCCACCCGTTCGGAACTCTACGAGCAGTACTTC	CATRSELYEQYF
TRBV30	TRBD1	NA	TRBJ2-7	TGTGCCTGGAATTGGGCAGGGGGCTCAGGGGAGCAGTACTTC	CAWNWAGGSGEQYF
TRBV28	NA	NA	TRBJ1-5	TGTGCCAGCATCGAATCCAGCCACAGGAGTCAGCCCCAGCATTTT	CASIESSHRSQPQHF
TRBV7-9	TRBD2	NA	TRBJ2-1	TGTGCCAGCAGCTTAGCGGTGGCTAGCGGTAGCTCCTACAATGAGCAGTTCTTC	CASSLAVASGSSYNEQFF
TRBV4-1	NA	NA	TRBJ2-7	TGCGCCAGCAGCCAAGAACCCCGCCAGGTGCAGTACTTC	CASSQEPRQVQYF
TRBV21-1	NA	NA	TRBJ2-7	TGTGCCAGCAGAGGTGATATACACGTGTTAGACGAGCAGTACTTC	CASRGDIHVLDEQYF
TRBV7-8	TRBD1	NA	TRBJ2-7	TGTGCCAGCAGCCCTAGGACAGGAAGCTACGAGCAGTACTTC	CASSPRTGSYEQYF
TRBV28	NA	NA	TRBJ2-3	TGTGCCAGCAGACCCAGTGGTTCGGCTAGCGTTATGGAGTGGTATTTT	CASRPSGSASVMEWYF
TRBV7-2	TRBD2	NA	TRBJ2-3	TGTGCCAGCAGCTTAGGGCTAGCGGGTACCACAGATACGCAGTATTTT	CASSLGLAGTTDTQYF
TRBV4-2	TRBD2	many	TRBJ2-5	TGTGCCAGCAGCAAGGGGACTAGCGGGAGCGGGGAAGAGACCCAGTACTTC	CASSKGTSGSGEETQYF
TRBV6-6	TRBD1	NA	TRBJ2-7	TGTGCCAGCAGACCACGGGACAGGGTATACGAGCAGTACTTC	CASRPRDRVYEQYF
TRBV29-1	TRBD2	NA	TRBJ2-7	TGCAGCGTTGCACTAGCGGGATTCTACGAGCAGTACTTC	CSVALAGFYEQYF
TRBV14	NA	NA	TRBJ1-2	TGTGCCAGCAGCCAAGAAGGGGGGATCAGGGGCTACACCTTC	CASSQEGGIRGYTF
TRBV7-9	NA	few	TRBJ1-2	TGTGCCAGCAGCTTAGGGTATGGTGGCTACACCTTC	CASSLGYGGYTF
TRBV10-3	NA	NA	TRBJ2-7	TGTGCCATCAGAAAGGGGGACTACGAGCAGTACTTC	CAIRKGDYEQYF
TRBV20-1	NA	NA	TRBJ2-7	TGCAGTGCTAGGGGGGCCTACGAGCAGTACTTC	CSARGAYEQYF
TRBV30	TRBD1	NA	TRBJ2-7	TGTGCCTGGAGCGCCGGGACAGGGACCTACGAGCAGTACTTC	CAWSAGTGTYEQYF
TRBV28	NA	few	TRBJ1-1	TGTGCCAGCACTACCCAAAGGGCCTCCCCAGCTTTCTTT	CASTTQRASPAFF
TRBV29-1	TRBD1	NA	TRBJ2-1	TGCAGCGTTGAAGTGACAGGGACCTACAATGAGCAGTTCTTC	CSVEVTGTYNEQFF
TRBV30	TRBD1	many	TRBJ1-5	TGTGCCTGGAGCGGGAGGGGGCTTTACAATCAGCCCCAGCATTTT	CAWSGRGLYNQPQHF
TRBV7-8	TRBD1	NA	TRBJ1-5	TGTGCCAGCAGCTTAGGCCGGGACAGGGGGACGGGCAATCAGCCCCAGCATTTT	CASSLGRDRGTGNQPQHF
TRBV5-4	TRBD2	many	TRBJ2-5	TGTGCCAGCAGCTCCGGACTAGTAGAGAAGACCCAGTACTTC	CASSSGLVEKTQYF
TRBV28	NA	NA	TRBJ2-7	TGTGCCAGCTGGTCGGTGAGCTACGAGCAGTACTTC	CASWSVSYEQYF
TRBV15	TRBD2	few	TRBJ2-1	TGTGCCACCAGCCCCTCTGGTAGCGGGAGGCCGAGCTCCTACAATGAGCAGTTCTTC	CATSPSGSGRPSSYNEQFF
TRBV4-1	NA	NA	TRBJ2-1	TGCGCCAGCAGCCAAACAGCAAGTCTCTACAATGAGCAGTTCTTC	CASSQTASLYNEQFF
TRBV7-3	NA	NA	TRBJ2-3	TGTGCCAGCAGCCCATCTGGGAGCACAGATACGCAGTATTTT	CASSPSGSTDTQYF
TRBV5-1	TRBD2	NA	TRBJ2-7	TGCGCCAGCAGCTATGACTCTAGCGGGAGCTACGAGCAGTACTTC	CASSYDSSGSYEQYF
TRBV14	NA	NA	TRBJ2-2	TGTGCCAGCAGGGGGGACTCCTCCACCGGGGAGCTGTTTTTT	CASRGDSSTGELFF
TRBV6-6	TRBD1	NA	TRBJ1-5	TGTGCCAGCAGTTCCGGGACAGGGAGGGTATTCCCCCAGCATTTT	CASSSGTGRVFPQHF
TRBV19	NA	NA	TRBJ1-1	TGTGCCAGTAGTCATGCGGGGGGCGCGGGGGAAGCTTTCTTT	CASSHAGGAGEAFF
TRBV2	NA	NA	TRBJ2-1	TGTGCCAGTCGGAACACGGAGCAGTTCTTC	CASRNTEQFF
TRBV5-4	NA	NA	TRBJ2-1	TGTGCCAGCAGCTTTATTACGGGTTCCTACAATGAGCAGTTCTTC	CASSFITGSYNEQFF
TRBV28	NA	NA	TRBJ2-1	TGTGCCAGCAGTTTAATTAGCAGCAATGAGCAGTTCTTC	CASSLISSNEQFF
TRBV30	NA	NA	TRBJ1-5	TGTGCCTGGACCTCTCAACTAGCTGGCAATCAGCCCCAGCATTTT	CAWTSQLAGNQPQHF
TRBV5-5	NA	once	TRBJ2-6	TGTGCCAGCAGCTTGGCCGGGACGTTCTCCTCTGGGGCCAACGTCCTGACTTTC	CASSLAGTFSSGANVLTF
TRBV4-2	NA	many	TRBJ2-5	TGTGCCAGCAGTGTCGGGGCCGACCAAGAGACCCAGTACTTC	CASSVGADQETQYF
TRBV15	NA	few	TRBJ2-6	TGTGCCACCAGCAGAGACAGGCCCTCTGGGGCCAACGTCCTGACTTTC	CATSRDRPSGANVLTF
TRBV10-1	NA	many	TRBJ2-5	TGCGCCAGCAGTGAAAGTCTCCAAGAGACCCAGTACTTC	CASSESLQETQYF
TRBV7-8	TRBD2	NA	TRBJ2-1	TGTGCCAGCAGCTTAGGACTAGCGGGAGTTAGAGAGCAGTTCTTC	CASSLGLAGVREQFF
TRBV2	NA	NA	TRBJ2-7	TGTGCCAGCACCTTGAATACTGGTTACGAGCAGTACTTC	CASTLNTGYEQYF
TRBV2	NA	few	TRBJ2-4	TGTGCCAGCAAACAGGAAATAGCCAAAAACATTCAGTACTTC	CASKQEIAKNIQYF
TRBV6-1	TRBD1	few	TRBJ1-2	TGTGCCAGCAGCCCCGGACAGGGGCTGGGTGGCTACACCTTC	CASSPGQGLGGYTF
TRBV27	NA	NA	TRBJ1-4	TGTGCCAGCGGCAAATGGACAGCAACTAATGAAAAACTGTTTTTT	CASGKWTATNEKLFF
TRBV7-2	NA	NA	TRBJ2-1	TGTGCCAGCAGCCCGGGGACTCCACGACAAGGGGGTGAGCAGTTCTTC	CASSPGTPRQGGEQFF
TRBV6-5	NA	NA	TRBJ2-7	TGTGCCAGCAGTTATGAGGGGGGCTACGAGCAGTACTTC	CASSYEGGYEQYF
TRBV28	NA	NA	TRBJ2-2	TGTGCCAGCAGTTCCTTGGGCGGGGCGAGCTACGCCGGGGAGCTGTTTTTT	CASSSLGGASYAGELFF
TRBV2	TRBD1	NA	TRBJ2-7	TGTGCCAGCAGTCCTCCGGGACAGGGGACCTACGAGCAGTACTTC	CASSPPGQGTYEQYF
TRBV29-1	NA	NA	TRBJ2-7	TGCAGCGTTGAGACCTCCCGATGGGGCGAGCAGTACTTC	CSVETSRWGEQYF
TRBV25-1	NA	NA	TRBJ1-3	TGTGCCAGTTCGGACGGGAGCTCTGGAAACACCATATATTTT	CASSDGSSGNTIYF
TRBV19	TRBD2	NA	TRBJ2-1	TGTGCCAGTAGTCCCGGGACGGGGGGATATGAGCAGTTCTTC	CASSPGTGGYEQFF
TRBV18	NA	NA	TRBJ2-3	TGTGCCAGCTCACCGAATGCCTATACAGATACGCAGTATTTT	CASSPNAYTDTQYF
TRBV6-1	NA	NA	TRBJ1-1	TGTGCCAGCAGTGAAGGTGAGTGGGGCGGTGAAGCTTTCTTT	CASSEGEWGGEAFF
TRBV19	TRBD1	once	TRBJ2-6	TGTGCCAGTAGTATTAGATCGGGGCAGGGGGTTTCCCTCTCTGGGGCCAACGTCCTGACTTTC	CASSIRSGQGVSLSGANVLTF
TRBV5-1	TRBD1	NA	TRBJ1-2	TGCGCCAGCAGCTTGGCAGGGGGAAAGCGGGGCTACACCTTC	CASSLAGGKRGYTF
TRBV7-9	NA	few	TRBJ1-3	TGTGCCAGCAGCTTAGACGGTGCGAACACCATATATTTT	CASSLDGANTIYF
TRBV4-1	NA	NA	TRBJ1-2	TGCGCCAGCAGCCAAGAACAAAGGGCGCTAGCTAACTATGGCTACACCTTC	CASSQEQRALANYGYTF
TRBV6-6	NA	NA	TRBJ2-5	TGTGCCAGCAGCCCCATGGCCCAAGAGACCCAGTACTTC	CASSPMAQETQYF
TRBV11-2	TRBD2	NA	TRBJ2-7	TGTGCCACGGGGACTAGCGGGATTTACGAGCAGTACTTC	CATGTSGIYEQYF